A single T cell receptor (beta chain) is shown here with its context. Antigen unknown. Patients were ruled out by autoimmune disease history or systemic immunosuppression. The entry originates in a study of OX40 agonist ivuxolimab in advanced cancers. Turning to the study itself: In this trial design, patients received ivuxolimab intravenously at 0.01 to 10 mg/kg every 2 weeks. Patients in dose escalation had liver, melanoma, kidney or head and neck cancers. Study-level points and caveats: Low normalized T-cell clonal expansion also characterized some of the nonresponders.

Sequenced by immunoSEQ multiplex PCR; TCRdb stores in-frame clones only, minus some. The sample carries about 37,000 clones, 70% to 90% recorded once. The CDR3 extends over 16 amino acids. Per germline, CDR1 LGHNA and CDR2 YSLEER. V was trimmed by 0 bases and J by 0 bases, leaving 9 bases between them. V usage is TRBV4-3 and J usage is TRBJ1-3; D is unclear. The receptor was derived from an adult with an advanced solid tumor such as melanoma, head and neck, liver or kidney cancer. The specimen was CD4+ or CD8+ T cells sorted from blood, collected in a trial of the OX40 agonist ivuxolimab. The DNA of the CDR3 is TGCGCCAGCAGCCAAGATCTGGTAGTCTCTGGAAACACCATATATTTT. Protein sequence: CASSQDLVVSGNTIYF.